Sequencing of this TCR beta chain was carried out in a study of T cell responses to AZD1222 COVID-19 vaccine. Points from the study as a whole: White British ancestry dominated among donors, who included more females, and clonal diversity was possibly underestimated.

The table came from immunoSEQ multiplex PCR; TCRdb's copy has only in-frame clones and leaves some out. The sample includes about 140,000 clones, about 92% of them seen just once. The germline V and J ends were trimmed by 3 bases and 1 base, with 9 bases remaining between them. Germline CDR1 and CDR2: GTSNPN and SVGIG (reference sequence). There are 13 residues in the CDR3. In regard to this clone: Antigen specificity is unknown.

Samples with a second dose at about 4 or about 12 weeks were pooled together. Sequencing used peripheral blood, obtained 28 days after the second AZD1222 dose. The TCR comes from an adult who received the AZD1222 COVID-19 vaccine. The rearrangement links TRBV30 to TRBJ1-1; D remains ambiguous. The CDR3 DNA sequence: TGTGCCTGGAGCCAAAGCTGGAACACTGAAGCTTTCTTT. Its protein product is CAWSQSWNTEAFF.